The TCR beta chain described here comes from a study of human T cells and chemical hapten exposure. During construction of the library, unique molecular identifiers were attached to individual cDNA molecules for quantitative, reproducible TCR counting. Via MiXCR, TCRdb re-called the RACE reads, giving one row per CDR3 protein. The sample holds 95,000 to 150,000 distinct CDR3 sequences, approximately 13% seen once. This CDR3 is 14 amino acids long. Per germline, CDR1 SGHNT and CDR2 YENEEA. Trimming removed 5 bases from V and 4 bases from J, with 13 bases in between. Noted time point: pre-sensitization, week 0. Indicated treatment: therapeutic diphenylcyclopropenone sensitization with weekly scalp DPC.

The receptor's source is a woman between 18 and 30 years old with alopecia areata. Some clones in this sample may be carry-over from other donors' samples. The chain joins TRBV11-3 to TRBJ2-3; D gene unclear. Sequenced material: whole blood, taken in connection with sensitization to the hapten diphenylcyclopropenone (DPC). The CDR3 sequence: CASSPSYSADTQYF. CDR3 DNA: TGTGCCAGCAGCCCCTCGTACAGTGCAGATACGCAGTATTTT.